Below, 20 T cell receptor beta chains from the same sample are listed, as sequenced in a study of T-cell memory formation after mild COVID-19. Using its own MiXCR run on the 5' RACE reads, TCRdb lists one record per CDR3 protein. Counted here are about 130,000 distinct CDR3 sequences, about 18% occurring once; the ten biggest clones make up 4.5% to 5.5%. Specimen: PBMCs or a T cell subset sorted from them (not recorded which). The source is a man between 18 and 35 years old who had mild COVID-19 (a few samples of this study predate the infection). Cell type and time point are not known.

This clonotype was observed a few times. The chain has TRBV4-2 and TRBJ2-2; 7 bases agree with TRBD1. V lost 1 base and J lost 7; bases outside the gene matches: 6. The CDR3 sequence is 15 residues long. Germline-derived CDR1 and CDR2 are LGHNA and YNFKEQ. CDR3 bases: TGTGCCAGCAGCCAAGTGACACAGGGGAGCGGGGAGCTGTTTTTT. It is translated as CASSQVTQGSGELFF.

This clonotype was counted at least ten times. The chain links TRBV9 to TRBJ2-6; D perhaps matches TRBD2 (5 bases). Germline CDR1 SGDLS, CDR2 YYNGEE. V was cut by 0 bases and J by 0 bases, with 10 bases left in between. The CDR3 covers 17 residues. The CDR3 is CASSVVPGYSGANVLTF. The CDR3 region has the DNA TGTGCCAGCAGCGTAGTCCCGGGGTACTCTGGGGCCAACGTCCTGACTTTC. The full variable domain, in which reference TRBV9 and TRBJ2-6 provide the parts outside the CDR3, is DSGVTQTPKHLITATGQRVTLRCSPRSGDLSVYWYQQSLDQGLQFLIQYYNGEERAKGNILERFSAQQFPDLHSELNLSSLELGDSALYFCASSVVPGYSGANVLTFGAGSRLTVL.

The V gene is TRBV12-3 or TRBV12-4, the J gene TRBJ2-7; 9 nucleotides line up with TRBD1. J lost 4 bases, V lost 6 bases, and 10 bases had no gene match. The CDR3 has 15 residues. The DNA of the CDR3 is TGTGCCAGCAGCTATATCACCGGGACAGGGTACGAGCAGTACTTC. Encoded protein: CASSYITGTGYEQYF.

Only a few counts were recorded for this clonotype. The V gene is TRBV27, the J gene TRBJ2-3; D may be TRBD1 or TRBD2 (6 bases each). The CDR3 is made up of 16 amino acids. Trimming stripped 3 bases from V and 5 bases from J, with 18 bases between. Germline CDR1 reads MNHEY; CDR2 reads SMNVEV (reference sequence). For the CDR3, the DNA is TGTGCCAGCAGTTTCTGGGCGGGGCAAGGGGGAGATACGCAGTATTTT. It specifies CASSFWAGQGGDTQYF.

The chain uses TRBV30 and TRBJ2-3, with TRBD1 identical over 9 bases. CDR3 length equals 14 residues. Germline V gene sequence: CDR1 GTSNPN, CDR2 SVGIG (reference sequence). V was clipped by 1 base and J by 4 bases; unmatched bases: 3. CDR3 nucleotide sequence: TGTGCCTGGAGTGGCAGACAGGGGGCAGATACGCAGTATTTT. Protein product: CAWSGRQGADTQYF.

V usage is TRBV4-2 and J usage is TRBJ2-7; TRBD2 matches at 10 bases. Germline trimming cut 1 base from V and 4 bases from J; bases unmatched to any gene: 10. CDR1 LGHNA and CDR2 YNFKEQ come from the germline V gene. The CDR3 length is 17 residues. CDR3 nucleotide sequence: TGTGCCAGCAGCCAAGTGGGGTTGCTAGCGGGAGCGTACGAGCAGTACTTC. It codes for CASSQVGLLAGAYEQYF.

The chain is built from TRBV28 and TRBJ1-5, with unresolved D. This CDR3 region has 14 residues. Germline lookup yields CDR1 MDHEN and CDR2 SYDVKM. V lost 5 bases to trimming and J lost 4 bases, with 12 bases between them. The CDR3 sequence: CASSPRLKNQPQHF. CDR3 DNA sequence: TGTGCCAGCAGTCCTCGTTTGAAGAATCAGCCCCAGCATTTT.

The chain carries TRBV11-2 and TRBJ2-1; D unclear. Germline CDR1 reads SGHAT; CDR2 reads FQNNGV. V was clipped by 3 bases and J by 13 bases, with 10 bases between them. The CDR3 has 11 residues. The CDR3 DNA sequence: TGTGCCAGCAGCTTGCCCCCTCAACAGTTCTTC. Translated: CASSLPPQQFF.

The rearrangement joins TRBV9 to TRBJ2-5; D possibly corresponds to TRBD1 (6 bases). This CDR3 is 15 amino acids long. The V gene's germline CDR1 is SGDLS and CDR2 YYNGEE. The ends were cut back, 0 bases at V and 7 bases at J, with 16 bases in the middle. The DNA for the CDR3 is TGTGCCAGCAGCGTAGGACAGGACCCTATAGTGACCCAGTACTTC. Protein product: CASSVGQDPIVTQYF.

This clonotype appeared a few times. This chain joins TRBV3-1 and TRBJ1-4, with TRBD1 matching over 10 bases. V trimming: 0 bases; J trimming: 8 bases; junction bases outside the gene matches: 0. The CDR3 runs 14 residues. The V gene's germline CDR1 is LGHDT and CDR2 YNNKEL (reference sequence). CDR3 nucleotide sequence: TGTGCCAGCAGCCAAGAGACAGGGGGCGAAAAACTGTTTTTT. This sequence encodes CASSQETGGEKLFF.

A few counts support this clonotype. This chain uses TRBV10-3 with TRBJ2-5; TRBD2 is a possible D gene (5 bases). V lost 4 bases and J 1 base, leaving 10 bases between the germline ends. This CDR3 region has 14 residues. CDR1 is ENHRY, CDR2 SYGVKD, per germline. DNA of the CDR3: TGTGCCATCAGTGCTGGAGGAAGCCAAGAGACCCAGTACTTC. Its protein product is CAISAGGSQETQYF.

Only a few counts were recorded for this clonotype. The CDR3 bases are TGTGCCAGCAGGGGGACAGGACAGTACAATGAGCAGTTCTTC. The encoded protein is CASRGTGQYNEQFF. The V gene is TRBV28, the J gene TRBJ2-1, with 8 bases that match TRBD1. The CDR3 sequence is 14 residues long. V gave up 6 bases and J gave up 4 bases; unmatched junction bases: 5. Germline V gene data show CDR1 as MDHEN and CDR2 as SYDVKM. Variable domain in full (rest from reference TRBV28 and TRBJ2-1): DVKVTQSSRYLVKRTGEKVFLECVQDMDHENMFWYRQDPGLGLRLIYFSYDVKMKEKGDIPEGYSVSREKKERFSLILESASTNQTSMYLCASRGTGQYNEQFFGPGTRLTVL.

This clonotype was counted ten times or more. The chain links TRBV12-3 or TRBV12-4 to TRBJ2-5; TRBD1 might be the D (6 bases). With 5 bases removed from V and 6 bases from J, the gap between germline ends came to 13 bases. The CDR3 loop spans 13 amino acids. The CDR3 spells CASSIGQRQTQYF. The CDR3 coding sequence is TGTGCCAGCAGTATCGGACAGCGCCAGACCCAGTACTTC.

This sequence joins TRBV6-2 or TRBV6-3 and TRBJ1-6; D possibly corresponds to TRBD1 (6 bases). Per germline, CDR1 MNHEY and CDR2 SVGEGT. V was pared by 4 bases and J by 1 base, with 11 bases between. There are 16 residues in the CDR3. Here the CDR3 reads CASSSTGISYNSPLHF. The CDR3 DNA reads as TGTGCCAGCAGTTCGACAGGAATATCCTATAATTCACCCCTCCACTTT.

This chain connects TRBV5-5 to TRBJ2-7; TRBD2 aligns across 13 bases. The J segment lost 4 bases and the V segment lost 4 bases, leaving 17 bases of the junction unmatched. Germline CDR1 and CDR2: SGHKS and YYEKEE (reference sequence). This CDR3 region has 19 residues. The CDR3 sequence is CASSLGTSGAVHNLYEQYF. CDR3 sequence (DNA): TGTGCCAGCAGCCTGGGGACTAGCGGGGCGGTCCACAACTTGTACGAGCAGTACTTC.

This clonotype was counted ten times or more. The chain recombines TRBV24-1 with TRBJ2-5, with D unclear. Germline loops: CDR1 KGHDR, CDR2 SFDVKD. The CDR3 spans 14 residues. V was cut by 1 base and J by 5 bases, with 10 bases left in between. The CDR3 sequence: CATSDFKGLETQYF. The CDR3, as DNA: TGTGCCACCAGTGATTTTAAGGGTTTGGAGACCCAGTACTTC.

This clonotype has more than one count but fewer than ten. The chain employs TRBV7-2 and TRBJ2-5; no clear D. The CDR3 runs to 12 residues. Germline V gene sequence: CDR1 SGHTA, CDR2 FQGNSA. V was cut by 4 bases and J by 5 bases, with 8 bases left in between. The CDR3 DNA follows: TGTGCCAGCAGCTCAACAAAGGAGACCCAGTACTTC. Amino acid sequence: CASSSTKETQYF.

The chain has TRBV20-1 and TRBJ2-5; a weak D match, TRBD2 (7 bases). Trimming left V 6 bases short and J 4 bases short, with 18 bases between. This CDR3 is built from 14 residues. Germline V gives CDR1 DFQATT, CDR2 SNEGSKA (reference sequence). In nucleotides, the CDR3 is TGCAGTGCCCTCTCCGGGGGGCGCGTAGAGACCCAGTACTTC. This gives the protein CSALSGGRVETQYF.

This clonotype was seen a handful of times. This rearrangement joins TRBV11-2 to TRBJ1-2, with D tentatively TRBD1 (5 bases). CDR3 length equals 13 residues. The V end lost 4 bases, the J end lost 7 bases, and 13 bases lay between the germline ends. In germline, CDR1 is SGHAT, CDR2 FQNNGV. The CDR3 bases are TGTGCCAGCAGCTCGTCCGGGGCGAGTGGCTACACCTTC. As protein: CASSSSGASGYTF.

The chain combines TRBV3-1 with TRBJ1-2; D call uncertain. The length of the CDR3 is 16 residues. Germline V gene sequence: CDR1 LGHDT, CDR2 YNNKEL (reference sequence). V lost 1 base to trimming and J lost 0 bases, with 12 bases between them. CDR3 DNA: TGTGCCAGCAGCCAAGGTTCCGAACTGACTAACTATGGCTACACCTTC. Protein: CASSQGSELTNYGYTF.